The 22 T cell receptor beta chains below come from one sample, sequenced in a study of beta chain features in type 1 diabetes. Whole-study results and caveats: Type 1 diabetes patients had moderately but significantly shorter TCRB CDR3s in all four CD4+ subsets.

The antigens for these receptors are not known. All of the isolated RNA was reverse transcribed, so expressed TCRB transcripts were sequenced. The method was immunoSEQ multiplex PCR; TCRdb's version includes in-frame clones alone and lacks a portion of them. The sample consists of some 640,000 clones, over 13% of them appearing once. What was sequenced was naive CD4+ T cells from blood. The receptor source for this set is a man between 18 and 35 years old with type 1 diabetes.

The V and J genes are TRBV30 and TRBJ2-7, with D tentatively TRBD2 (6 bases). Germline V gives CDR1 GTSNPN, CDR2 SVGIG (reference sequence). The V end was cut by 3 bases, the J end by 4 bases, with 13 bases between. This CDR3 contains 13 residues. This chain's CDR3 is CAWREGVGYEQYF. CDR3 in DNA: TGTGCCTGGAGGGAGGGAGTCGGTTACGAGCAGTACTTC.

V gene TRBV19 combines with J gene TRBJ1-5; D gene uncertain. This CDR3 region has 15 residues. The germline V gene has CDR1 LNHDA and CDR2 SQIVND (reference sequence). Trimming cost V 5 bases and J 0 bases, with 11 bases left between them. CDR3 amino acids: CASSPGLHSNQPQHF. CDR3 DNA: TGTGCCAGTAGTCCTGGACTGCATAGCAATCAGCCCCAGCATTTT.

This chain connects TRBV2 to TRBJ1-1; possible D gene TRBD1, 5 bases. The germline CDR1 and CDR2 sequences are SNHLY and FYNNEI. V was clipped by 2 bases and J by 1 base, with 11 bases between them. This CDR3 has 15 amino acids. The CDR3 bases are TGTGCCAGCAGTGAATACGGACACTCGAACACTGAAGCTTTCTTT. Translation gives CASSEYGHSNTEAFF.

This clone was observed a few times. The chain joins TRBV29-1 to TRBJ2-7; 12 bases fit TRBD1. V lost 4 bases to trimming and J lost 5 bases; unmatched junction nucleotides: 12. Germline assignment: CDR1 SQVTM and CDR2 ANQGSEA. The CDR3 covers 16 residues. The CDR3 sequence: CSVGRTGTGGWDEQYF. In DNA, the CDR3 is TGCAGCGTTGGTAGAACCGGGACAGGGGGCTGGGACGAGCAGTACTTC.

This clone was detected only a few times. Other nucleotide sequences from this sample produce the same CDR3. This chain links TRBV18 with TRBJ2-1; D unresolved. CDR1 KGHSH and CDR2 LQKENI come from the germline V gene. The CDR3 is 13 residues long. The V end lost 6 bases, the J end lost 7 bases, and 13 bases lay between the germline ends. Here the CDR3 DNA reads TGTGCCAGCTCCCCGGGTGCCTCAAATGAGCAGTTCTTC. Translated: CASSPGASNEQFF.

This clone was seen more than once but under ten times. This chain links TRBV11-2 with TRBJ2-7; D gene uncertain. This CDR3 has 11 residues. Trimming removed 7 bases from V and 7 bases from J, with 11 bases in between. Germline assignment: CDR1 SGHAT and CDR2 FQNNGV. The DNA for the CDR3 is TGTGCCAGCACCTCGGCATTGGAGCAGTACTTC. It codes for CASTSALEQYF. Drawing the rest from reference TRBV11-2 and TRBJ2-7, the complete variable domain is EAGVAQSPRYKIIEKRQSVAFWCNPISGHATLYWYQQILGQGPKLLIQFQNNGVVDDSQLPKDRFSAERLKGVDSTLKIQPAKLEDSAVYLCASTSALEQYFGPGTRLTVT.

This chain uses TRBV10-3 with TRBJ2-7; D is ambiguous. This CDR3 spans 11 amino acids. Trimming shortened V by 8 bases and J by 1 base, and 6 bases separated the two germline ends. Germline V lookup: CDR1 ENHRY, CDR2 SYGVKD. CDR3 in amino acids: CAIGPSYEQYF. CDR3 bases: TGTGCCATCGGACCATCCTACGAGCAGTACTTC.

In its sample, this clone was seen a few times. V is TRBV5-1 and J is TRBJ2-7; 9 bases fit TRBD2. V shed 3 bases and J 3 bases; nucleotides not matched to a gene: 4. Germline-derived CDR1 and CDR2 are SGHRS and YFSETQ. There are 14 residues in the CDR3. As DNA, the CDR3 is TGCGCCAGCAGCTGGAGACTAGCGGACTACGAGCAGTACTTC. Residues: CASSWRLADYEQYF.

This clone was counted between two and nine times. The CDR3 DNA is TGTGCCAGCAGTACAGGGTTGGGGGAGACCCAGTACTTC. Its translation: CASSTGLGETQYF. The rearrangement links TRBV7-8 to TRBJ2-5; D perhaps matches TRBD1 (6 bases). The CDR3 is 13 amino acids. Germline lookup yields CDR1 SGHVS and CDR2 FQNEAQ. The ends were cut back, 6 bases at V and 5 bases at J, with 13 bases in the middle.

This clone occurred a few times. The genes are TRBV27 and TRBJ1-5, with unresolved D. This CDR3 has 15 amino acids. Trimming took off 3 bases at V and 1 base at J, with 10 bases between the two ends. Germline values: CDR1 MNHEY, CDR2 SMNVEV (reference sequence). The DNA for the CDR3 is TGTGCCAGCAGTTTTGCGGGAGGCAGCAATCAGCCCCAGCATTTT. Translating it yields CASSFAGGSNQPQHF.

In its sample, this clone was seen a few times. V and J are TRBV5-1 and TRBJ2-1; tentative D call: TRBD2 (5 bases). The CDR3 runs 14 residues. The ends were cut back, 2 bases at V and 8 bases at J, with 14 bases in the middle. Germline V lookup: CDR1 SGHRS, CDR2 YFSETQ. CDR3 bases: TGCGCCAGCAGCTTCCAGCGGACGGAGGATGAGCAGTTCTTC. It translates to CASSFQRTEDEQFF.

V and J are TRBV11-2 and TRBJ2-1; D not certain. The CDR3 consists of 15 residues. The V gene lost 0 bases and the J gene lost 3 bases, with 9 bases spanning the gap. The germline V gene encodes CDR1 SGHAT and CDR2 FQNNGV. In DNA, the CDR3 is TGTGCCAGCAGCTTAGAGATCCAGAGCTACAATGAGCAGTTCTTC. Encoded protein: CASSLEIQSYNEQFF.

The rearrangement joins TRBV15 to TRBJ1-2, with unresolved D. V gave up 5 bases and J gave up 2 bases, with 6 bases separating them. CDR3 size: 12 residues. The germline V gene has CDR1 LNHNV and CDR2 YYDKDF (reference sequence). CDR3 nucleotide sequence: TGTGCCACCAGCCCGGGGAACTATGGCTACACCTTC. This gives the protein CATSPGNYGYTF.

Points on this clone: Other DNA sequences in the sample encode the same CDR3. In nucleotides, the CDR3 is TGTGCCTGGAGTGTGGGGCAGGGGTGGTATGAGCAGTTCTTC. Translation gives CAWSVGQGWYEQFF. The V and J genes are TRBV30 and TRBJ2-1; weak D call: TRBD1 (6 bases). This CDR3 is 14 amino acids long. CDR1 and CDR2 from the germline V gene are GTSNPN and SVGIG (reference sequence). V lost 0 bases, J lost 8 bases, and 14 bases lay in between.

This clone has only a few counts. V usage is TRBV9 and J usage is TRBJ1-1, with 7 bases fitting TRBD1. The V gene's germline CDR1 is SGDLS and CDR2 YYNGEE. The CDR3 is made up of 15 amino acids. Trimming took 4 bases from V and 0 from J; bases not matched to a gene: 6. CDR3 sequence (DNA): TGTGCCAGCAGCACGGAGACAGGGTTGAACACTGAAGCTTTCTTT. Residues: CASSTETGLNTEAFF.

This clone has just a few counts. This CDR3 reads CAWDGGQGLEQYF. DNA of the CDR3: TGTGCCTGGGACGGGGGACAGGGTCTCGAGCAGTACTTC. The V call is TRBV30, the J call TRBJ2-7, with 9 bases that match TRBD1. Germline loops: CDR1 GTSNPN, CDR2 SVGIG (reference sequence). V lost 5 bases and J lost 6; bases outside the gene matches: 8. This CDR3 is built from 13 residues.

The rearrangement links TRBV7-3 to TRBJ1-1, with D unresolved. Per germline, CDR1 SGHTA and CDR2 FQGTGA. The V and J ends lost 5 bases and 1 base respectively, with 8 bases between them. This CDR3 has 13 residues. The CDR3 DNA is TGTGCCAGCAGCATAGACAAGAACACTGAAGCTTTCTTT. Residues: CASSIDKNTEAFF.

This chain uses TRBV30 with TRBJ2-5; D perhaps matches TRBD2 (5 bases). Germline V lookup: CDR1 GTSNPN, CDR2 SVGIG (reference sequence). This CDR3 has 13 amino acids. Trimming removed 4 bases from V and 2 bases from J, with 11 bases in between. In DNA, the CDR3 is TGTGCCTGGACCCACGGGGAGCAAGAGACCCAGTACTTC. Amino acid sequence: CAWTHGEQETQYF.

In its sample, this clone was seen a few times. Additional DNA sequences in this sample encode the identical CDR3. This sequence joins TRBV5-4 and TRBJ2-7; D gene ambiguous. The germline V gene has CDR1 SGHNT and CDR2 YYREEE (reference sequence). Trimming took off 4 bases at V and 0 bases at J, with 5 bases between the two ends. The CDR3 runs 12 residues. Here the CDR3 DNA reads TGTGCCAGCAGCCCCTCCTCCTACGAGCAGTACTTC. As protein: CASSPSSYEQYF. Based on the CDR3 plus reference TRBV5-4 and TRBJ2-7, the full variable domain is ETGVTQSPTHLIKTRGQQVTLRCSSQSGHNTVSWYQQALGQGPQFIFQYYREEENGRGNFPPRFSGLQFPNYSSELNVNALELDDSALYLCASSPSSYEQYFGPGTRLTVT.

This chain links TRBV5-1 with TRBJ2-7; D call uncertain. CDR1 SGHRS and CDR2 YFSETQ come from the germline V gene. Deletions cut 1 base from V and 3 bases from J, with 14 bases between. The CDR3 consists of 15 residues. The chain's CDR3 is CASSLLPPDNYEQYF. The DNA for the CDR3 is TGCGCCAGCAGCTTGCTTCCCCCCGATAACTACGAGCAGTACTTC. Variable domain in full (rest from reference TRBV5-1 and TRBJ2-7): KAGVTQTPRYLIKTRGQQVTLSCSPISGHRSVSWYQQTPGQGLQFLFEYFSETQRNKGNFPGRFSGRQFSNSRSEMNVSTLELGDSALYLCASSLLPPDNYEQYFGPGTRLTVT.

The chain employs TRBV9 and TRBJ2-2, with no clear D. The germline V and J ends were trimmed by 4 bases and 6 bases, with 10 bases remaining between them. This CDR3 has 13 residues. Looked up from germline, CDR1 is SGDLS and CDR2 is YYNGEE. CDR3 amino acids: CASSPSDAGELFF. Written as DNA, the CDR3 is TGTGCCAGCAGCCCCTCGGATGCCGGGGAGCTGTTTTTT.

This clone was found a few times. The genes are TRBV30 and TRBJ1-5; D ambiguous. The CDR3 covers 17 residues. Per germline, CDR1 GTSNPN and CDR2 SVGIG (reference sequence). The V end lost 0 bases, the J end lost 0 bases, and 15 bases lay between the germline ends. The chain's CDR3 is CAWSVAVNSHSNQPQHF. CDR3 in DNA: TGTGCCTGGAGTGTCGCCGTAAATAGCCATAGCAATCAGCCCCAGCATTTT.